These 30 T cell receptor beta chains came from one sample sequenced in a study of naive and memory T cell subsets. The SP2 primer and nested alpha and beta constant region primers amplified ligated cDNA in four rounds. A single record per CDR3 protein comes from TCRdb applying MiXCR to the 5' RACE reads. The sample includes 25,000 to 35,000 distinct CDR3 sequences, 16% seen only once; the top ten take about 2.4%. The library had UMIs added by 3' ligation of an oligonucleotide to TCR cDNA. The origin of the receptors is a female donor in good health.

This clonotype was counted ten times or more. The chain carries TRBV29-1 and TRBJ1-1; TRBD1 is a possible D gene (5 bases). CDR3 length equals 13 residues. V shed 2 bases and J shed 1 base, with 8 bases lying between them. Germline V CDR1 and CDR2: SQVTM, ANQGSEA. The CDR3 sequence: CSVEQGTNTEAFF. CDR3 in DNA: TGCAGCGTTGAACAGGGTACGAACACTGAAGCTTTCTTT.

The DNA for the CDR3 is TGCGCCAGCAGCTCCGGGCGGAACACTGAAGCTTTCTTT. It translates to CASSSGRNTEAFF. This chain joins TRBV5-1 and TRBJ1-1; D ambiguous. Per the germline V gene, CDR1 is SGHRS and CDR2 is YFSETQ. This CDR3 has 13 residues. The V end lost 3 bases, the J end lost 1 base, and 7 bases lay between the germline ends.

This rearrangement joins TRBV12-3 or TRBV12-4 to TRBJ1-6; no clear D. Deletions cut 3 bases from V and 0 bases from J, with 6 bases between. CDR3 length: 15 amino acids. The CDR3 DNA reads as TGTGCCAGCAGTTTGTCGAGCTCCTATAATTCACCCCTCCACTTT. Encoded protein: CASSLSSSYNSPLHF.

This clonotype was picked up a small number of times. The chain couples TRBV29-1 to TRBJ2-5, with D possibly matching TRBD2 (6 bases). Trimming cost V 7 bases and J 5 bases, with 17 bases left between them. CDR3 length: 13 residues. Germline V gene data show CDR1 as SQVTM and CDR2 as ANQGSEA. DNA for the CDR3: TGCAGCGCCCGGGAAGGGCTAGCGGAGACCCAGTACTTC. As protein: CSAREGLAETQYF.

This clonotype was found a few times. The CDR3 sequence is CSARYSSGGARETQYF. The CDR3 nucleotides read TGCAGTGCTAGATACTCTAGCGGGGGCGCACGGGAGACCCAGTACTTC. The chain carries TRBV20-1 and TRBJ2-5, with 10 bases aligning to TRBD2. The CDR3 is 16 amino acids. The junction had 11 bases not matched to a gene; V was cut back by 2 bases and J by 5 bases. CDR1 is DFQATT, CDR2 SNEGSKA, per germline (reference sequence).

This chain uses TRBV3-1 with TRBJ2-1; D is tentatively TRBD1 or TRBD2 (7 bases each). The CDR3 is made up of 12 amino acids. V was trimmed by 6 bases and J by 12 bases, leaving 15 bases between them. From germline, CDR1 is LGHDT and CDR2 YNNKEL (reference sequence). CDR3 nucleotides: TGTGCCAGCAGTCAGGGGGACTACCGGCAGTTCTTC. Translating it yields CASSQGDYRQFF.

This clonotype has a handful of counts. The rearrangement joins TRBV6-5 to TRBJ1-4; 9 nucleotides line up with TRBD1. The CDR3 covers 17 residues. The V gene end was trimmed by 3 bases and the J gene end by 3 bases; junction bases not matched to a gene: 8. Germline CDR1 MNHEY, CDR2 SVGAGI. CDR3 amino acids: CASSYYRTGDSNEKLFF. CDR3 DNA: TGTGCCAGCAGTTATTACCGGACAGGGGATTCTAATGAAAAACTGTTTTTT.

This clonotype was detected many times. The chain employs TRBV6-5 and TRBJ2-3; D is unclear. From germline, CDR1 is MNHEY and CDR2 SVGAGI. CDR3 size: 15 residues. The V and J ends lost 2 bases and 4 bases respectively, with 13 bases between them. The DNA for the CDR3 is TGTGCCAGCAGTTACCGCCCCCTGAGCCCAGATACGCAGTATTTT. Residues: CASSYRPLSPDTQYF.

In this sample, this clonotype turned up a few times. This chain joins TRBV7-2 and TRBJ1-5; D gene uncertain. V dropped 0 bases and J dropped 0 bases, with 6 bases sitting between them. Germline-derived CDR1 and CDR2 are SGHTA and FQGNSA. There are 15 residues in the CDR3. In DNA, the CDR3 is TGTGCCAGCAGCTTAGCGGGCAATAGCAATCAGCCCCAGCATTTT. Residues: CASSLAGNSNQPQHF.

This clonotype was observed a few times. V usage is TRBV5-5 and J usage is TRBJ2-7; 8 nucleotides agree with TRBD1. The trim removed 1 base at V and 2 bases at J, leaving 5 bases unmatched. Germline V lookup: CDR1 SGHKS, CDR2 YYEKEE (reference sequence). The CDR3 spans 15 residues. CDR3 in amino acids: CASSLSTGGTYEQYF. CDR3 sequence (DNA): TGTGCCAGCAGCTTGAGTACAGGGGGAACCTACGAGCAGTACTTC.

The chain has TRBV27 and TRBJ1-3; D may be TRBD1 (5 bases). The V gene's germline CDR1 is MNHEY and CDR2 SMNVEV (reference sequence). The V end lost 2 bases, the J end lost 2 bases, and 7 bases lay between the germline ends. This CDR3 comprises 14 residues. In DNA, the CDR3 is TGTGCCAGCAGTTTACGGGGCGCTGGAAACACCATATATTTT. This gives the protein CASSLRGAGNTIYF.

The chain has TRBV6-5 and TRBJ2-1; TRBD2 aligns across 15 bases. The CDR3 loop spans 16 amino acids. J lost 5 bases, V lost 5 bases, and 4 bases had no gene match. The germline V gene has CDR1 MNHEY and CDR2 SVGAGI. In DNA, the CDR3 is TGTGCCAGCAGTCGGACTAGCGGGGGGGCCCACAATGAGCAGTTCTTC. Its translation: CASSRTSGGAHNEQFF.

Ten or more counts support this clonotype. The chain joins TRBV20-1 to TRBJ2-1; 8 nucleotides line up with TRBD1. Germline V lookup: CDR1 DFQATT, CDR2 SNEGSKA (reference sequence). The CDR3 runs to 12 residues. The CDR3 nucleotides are TGCAGCCTTGGACAGGGATACAATGAGCAGTTCTTC. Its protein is CSLGQGYNEQFF.

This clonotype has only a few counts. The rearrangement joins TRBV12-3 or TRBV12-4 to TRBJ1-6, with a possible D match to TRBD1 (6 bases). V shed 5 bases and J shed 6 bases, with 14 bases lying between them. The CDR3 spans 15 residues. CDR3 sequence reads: CASSTGTWGNSPLHF. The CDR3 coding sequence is TGTGCCAGCAGTACCGGGACATGGGGTAATTCACCCCTCCACTTT.

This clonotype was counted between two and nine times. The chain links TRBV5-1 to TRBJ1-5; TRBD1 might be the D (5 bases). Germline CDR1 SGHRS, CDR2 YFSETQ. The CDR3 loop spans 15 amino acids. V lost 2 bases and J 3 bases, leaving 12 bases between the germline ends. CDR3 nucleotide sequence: TGCGCCAGCAGCTTAGATACGGGGACCAATCAGCCCCAGCATTTT. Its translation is CASSLDTGTNQPQHF.

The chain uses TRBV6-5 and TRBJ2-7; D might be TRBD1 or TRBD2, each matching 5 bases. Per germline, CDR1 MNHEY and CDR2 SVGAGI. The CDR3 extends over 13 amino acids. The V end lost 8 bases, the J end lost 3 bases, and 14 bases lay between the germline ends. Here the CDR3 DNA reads TGTGCCAGCTCCTACCGGGACGGCTACGAGCAGTACTTC. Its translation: CASSYRDGYEQYF.

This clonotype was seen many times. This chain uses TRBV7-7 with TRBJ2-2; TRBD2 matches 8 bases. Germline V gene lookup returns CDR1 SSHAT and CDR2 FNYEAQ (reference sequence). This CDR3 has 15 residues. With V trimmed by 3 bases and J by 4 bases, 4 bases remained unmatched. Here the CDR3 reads CASSLTSAGTGELFF. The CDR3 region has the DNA TGTGCCAGCAGCTTGACTAGCGCGGGCACCGGGGAGCTGTTTTTT.

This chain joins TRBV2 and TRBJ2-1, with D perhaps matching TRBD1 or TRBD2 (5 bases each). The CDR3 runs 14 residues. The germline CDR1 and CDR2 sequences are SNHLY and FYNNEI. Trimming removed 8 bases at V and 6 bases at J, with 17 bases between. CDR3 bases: TGTGCCAGCGGCCGAGGGGTGCCCGTCAATGAGCAGTTCTTC. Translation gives CASGRGVPVNEQFF.

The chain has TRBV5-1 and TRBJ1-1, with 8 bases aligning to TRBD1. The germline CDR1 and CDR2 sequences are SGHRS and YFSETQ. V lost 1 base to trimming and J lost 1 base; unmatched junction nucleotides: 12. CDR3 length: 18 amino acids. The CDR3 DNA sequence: TGCGCCAGCAGCTTGCCAGGGGGCCCGGGAGGACCGAACACTGAAGCTTTCTTT. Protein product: CASSLPGGPGGPNTEAFF. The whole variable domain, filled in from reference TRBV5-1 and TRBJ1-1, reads KAGVTQTPRYLIKTRGQQVTLSCSPISGHRSVSWYQQTPGQGLQFLFEYFSETQRNKGNFPGRFSGRQFSNSRSEMNVSTLELGDSALYLCASSLPGGPGGPNTEAFFGQGTRLTVV.

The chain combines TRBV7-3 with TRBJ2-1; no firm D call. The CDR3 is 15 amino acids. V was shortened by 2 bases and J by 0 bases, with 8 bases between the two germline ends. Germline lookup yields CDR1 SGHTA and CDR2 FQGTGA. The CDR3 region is CASSLAVSSYNEQFF. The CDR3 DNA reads TGTGCCAGCAGCTTAGCGGTCAGCTCCTACAATGAGCAGTTCTTC.

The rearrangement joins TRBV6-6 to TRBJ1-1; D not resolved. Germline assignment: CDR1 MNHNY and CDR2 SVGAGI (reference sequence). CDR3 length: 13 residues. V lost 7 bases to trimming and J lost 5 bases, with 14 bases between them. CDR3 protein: CASTPGFSTEAFF. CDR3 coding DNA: TGTGCCAGCACCCCCGGGTTTTCGACTGAAGCTTTCTTT.

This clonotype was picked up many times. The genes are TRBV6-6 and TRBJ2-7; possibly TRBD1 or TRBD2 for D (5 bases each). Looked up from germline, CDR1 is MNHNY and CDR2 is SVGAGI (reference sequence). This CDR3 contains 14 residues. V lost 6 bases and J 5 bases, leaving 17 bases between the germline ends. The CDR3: CASSPGRTVDEQYF. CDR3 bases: TGTGCCAGCAGCCCGGGACGGACTGTTGACGAGCAGTACTTC.

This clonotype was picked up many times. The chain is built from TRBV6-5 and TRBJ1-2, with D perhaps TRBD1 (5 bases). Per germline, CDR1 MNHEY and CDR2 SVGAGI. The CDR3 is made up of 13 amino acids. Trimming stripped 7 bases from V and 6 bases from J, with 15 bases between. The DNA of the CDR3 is TGTGCCAGCACTGGGGGACGGGTCGATGGCTACACCTTC. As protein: CASTGGRVDGYTF.

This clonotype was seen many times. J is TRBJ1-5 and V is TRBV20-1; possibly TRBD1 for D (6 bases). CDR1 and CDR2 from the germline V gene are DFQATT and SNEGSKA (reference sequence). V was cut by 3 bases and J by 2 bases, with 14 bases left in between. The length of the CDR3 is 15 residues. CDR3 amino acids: CSARLQGYGNQPQHF. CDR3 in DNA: TGCAGTGCTAGGTTACAGGGATATGGCAATCAGCCCCAGCATTTT.

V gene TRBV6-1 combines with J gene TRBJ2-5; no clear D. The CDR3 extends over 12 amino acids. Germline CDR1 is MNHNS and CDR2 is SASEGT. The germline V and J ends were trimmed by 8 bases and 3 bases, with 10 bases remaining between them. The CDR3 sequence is CASGVEKETQYF. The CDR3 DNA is TGTGCCAGCGGAGTTGAGAAAGAGACCCAGTACTTC.

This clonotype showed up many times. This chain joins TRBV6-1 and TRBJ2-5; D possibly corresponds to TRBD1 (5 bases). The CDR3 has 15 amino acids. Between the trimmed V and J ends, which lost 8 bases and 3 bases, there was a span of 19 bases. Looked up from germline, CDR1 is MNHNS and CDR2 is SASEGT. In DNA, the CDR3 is TGTGCCAGCCAACGAACCCTGACAGTTAAAGAGACCCAGTACTTC. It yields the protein CASQRTLTVKETQYF.

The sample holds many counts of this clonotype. DNA of the CDR3: TGTGCCAGCAGACGAGGGACCGGGACTAGCGGGGGGGAGTCCTACAATGAGCAGTTCTTC. As protein: CASRRGTGTSGGESYNEQFF. The gene calls are TRBV11-1 and TRBJ2-1; the match to TRBD2 covers 16 bases. With 6 bases clipped from V and 1 base from J, the junction kept 12 bases outside the gene matches. Germline V lookup: CDR1 SGHAT, CDR2 FQDESV (reference sequence). The CDR3 is 20 residues long. The complete variable domain, with remaining parts taken from reference TRBV11-1 and TRBJ2-1, reads EAEVAQSPRYKITEKSQAVAFWCDPISGHATLYWYRQILGQGPELLVQFQDESVVDDSQLPKDRFSAERLKGVDSTLKIQPAELGDSAMYLCASRRGTGTSGGESYNEQFFGPGTRLTVL.

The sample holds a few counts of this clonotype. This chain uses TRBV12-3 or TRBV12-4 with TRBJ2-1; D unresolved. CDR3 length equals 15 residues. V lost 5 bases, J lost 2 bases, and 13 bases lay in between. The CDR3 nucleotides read TGTGCCAGCAGTCCATCCCCGAGAGCCTACAATGAGCAGTTCTTC. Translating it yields CASSPSPRAYNEQFF.

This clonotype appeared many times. The CDR3 loop reads CASSDLPAGTNTGELFF. The CDR3 DNA sequence: TGTGCCAGCAGTGACCTCCCCGCGGGTACGAACACCGGGGAGCTGTTTTTT. The chain employs TRBV6-1 and TRBJ2-2; possible D gene TRBD2, 5 bases. V was cut by 3 bases and J by 0 bases, with 14 bases left in between. The CDR3 is made up of 17 amino acids. Per germline, CDR1 MNHNS and CDR2 SASEGT.

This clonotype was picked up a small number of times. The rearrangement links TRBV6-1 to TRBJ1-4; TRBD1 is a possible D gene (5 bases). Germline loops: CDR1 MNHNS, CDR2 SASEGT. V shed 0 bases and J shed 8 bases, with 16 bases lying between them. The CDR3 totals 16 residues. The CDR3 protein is CASSEALLAGIEKLFF. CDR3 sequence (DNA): TGTGCCAGCAGTGAAGCGCTTCTGGCAGGGATAGAAAAACTGTTTTTT.